The present entry profiles one T cell receptor beta chain with its context. The sample comes from a study of OX40 agonist ivuxolimab in advanced cancers. Only in-frame clones appear in the TCRdb table, and some are missing; sequencing was by immunoSEQ multiplex PCR. The table shows under 95,000 clones, with around nine tenths occurring only once. Germline V lookup: CDR1 MNHEY, CDR2 SMNVEV (reference sequence). The V gene lost 5 bases and the J gene lost 6 bases, with 19 bases spanning the gap. This CDR3 has 16 amino acids. Patients were ineligible given autoimmune disease history or systemic immunosuppression.

The chain joins TRBV27 to TRBJ2-2; D ambiguous. The origin of this receptor is an adult with an advanced solid tumor such as melanoma, head and neck, liver or kidney cancer. Specimen: CD4+ or CD8+ T cells sorted from blood, collected in a trial of the OX40 agonist ivuxolimab. The CDR3 DNA reads TGTGCCAGCAGTCACCCCCCGGCGAGAAGGGCCGGGGAGCTGTTTTTT. Protein: CASSHPPARRAGELFF.